This is a list of T cell receptor beta chains from one sample in a study of blood T cell repertoires in COVID-19. Profiling relied on immunoSEQ multiplex PCR, and the TCRdb table lists in-frame clones only, not all of them. The table shows some 120,000 clones, with around 87% occurring only once. Sequenced: peripheral blood. Every receptor here comes from a woman aged 60-75 years with acute or convalescent COVID-19. The CDR3 runs from the conserved cysteine through the conserved F or W. Each record gives: V gene, CDR3 protein.

>TRBV7-9
CASSLAGLAASTDTQYF
>TRBV19
CASSSTGELFF
>TRBV7-3
CASSPTSGISTDTQYF
>TRBV6-5
CASSLQMNTEAFF
>TRBV6-1
CASSEQGLGQPQHF
>TRBV7-9
CASRTRKTRLDTDTQYF
>TRBV28
CASSSIGQGGDEQFF
>TRBV12-3/TRBV12-4
CASALHQVNEQFF
>TRBV27
CASKRGGSGYTF
>TRBV7-9
CASSLGQGGAANEKLFF
>TRBV7-2
CASRAGGNTEAFF
>TRBV6-5
CATSPGTAYNEQFF
>TRBV5-1
CASSLGPGLDTEAFF
>TRBV28
CASSLGVLNTEAFF
>TRBV18
CASSSGQNYGYTF
>TRBV6-5
CASSTGETQYF
>TRBV30
CAGRAGVTPYF
>TRBV24-1
CATSKDPGNTGELFF
>TRBV3-1/TRBV3-2
CASSPGQVNQPQHF
>TRBV7-9
CASSLSGRRNEQFF
>TRBV27
CASSSGTEPINEQFF
>TRBV19
CASSITRLSTDTQYF
>TRBV30
CAWNPSWGDRNTEAFF
>TRBV5-4
CASNRGGLNEQFF
>TRBV5-8
CASTPVDRGNPEAFF
>TRBV3-1/TRBV3-2
CASSQGTGNFPEQFF
>TRBV25-1
CASSWGGNEQFF
>TRBV15
CATSVGQRYEQYF
>TRBV5-5
CASSSRLMTGGPGELFF
>TRBV6-2/TRBV6-3
CASSTQNTGELFF
>TRBV9
CASSSRSGETGELFF
>TRBV12-3/TRBV12-4
CASSFKSQPQHF
>TRBV7-6
CASSFWSSGTGNQETQYF
>TRBV5-5
CASSLDVWSAYEQYF
>TRBV6-1
CASSGGTSGIRQETQYF
>TRBV29-1
CSSRTSGTRGNTQYF
>TRBV11-3
CASSLDGGANQPQHF
>TRBV5-1
CASSLSGTGRSEAFF
>TRBV6-5
CASSYGTRGPYEQYF
>TRBV6-5
CASSTNRGSSYEQYF
>TRBV6-5
CASSQAFQDTEAFF